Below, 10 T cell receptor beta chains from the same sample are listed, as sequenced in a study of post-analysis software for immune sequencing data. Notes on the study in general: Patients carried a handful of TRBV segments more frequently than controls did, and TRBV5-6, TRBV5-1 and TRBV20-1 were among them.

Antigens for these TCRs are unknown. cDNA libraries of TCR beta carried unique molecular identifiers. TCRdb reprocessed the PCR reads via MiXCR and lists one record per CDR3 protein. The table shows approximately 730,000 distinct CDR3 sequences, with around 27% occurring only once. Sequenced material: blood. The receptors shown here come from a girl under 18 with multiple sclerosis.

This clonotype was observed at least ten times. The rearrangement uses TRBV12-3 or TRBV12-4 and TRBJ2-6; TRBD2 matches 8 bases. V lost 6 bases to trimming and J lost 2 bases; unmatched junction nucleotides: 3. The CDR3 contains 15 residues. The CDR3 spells CASSAGGAGANVLTF. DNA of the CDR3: TGTGCCAGCAGCGCCGGGGGGGCTGGGGCCAACGTCCTGACTTTC.

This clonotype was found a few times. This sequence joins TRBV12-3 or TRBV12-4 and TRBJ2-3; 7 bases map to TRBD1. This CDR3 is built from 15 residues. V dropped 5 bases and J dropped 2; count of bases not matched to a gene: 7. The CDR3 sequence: CASSTDRVPTDTQYF. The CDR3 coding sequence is TGTGCCAGCAGTACAGACAGGGTACCCACAGATACGCAGTATTTT.

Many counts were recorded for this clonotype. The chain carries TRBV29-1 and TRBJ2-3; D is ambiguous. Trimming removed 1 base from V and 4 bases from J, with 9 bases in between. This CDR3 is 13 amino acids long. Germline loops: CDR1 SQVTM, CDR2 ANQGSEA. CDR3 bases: TGCAGCGTTGAAGGCCCCCCCGCAGATACGCAGTATTTT. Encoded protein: CSVEGPPADTQYF.

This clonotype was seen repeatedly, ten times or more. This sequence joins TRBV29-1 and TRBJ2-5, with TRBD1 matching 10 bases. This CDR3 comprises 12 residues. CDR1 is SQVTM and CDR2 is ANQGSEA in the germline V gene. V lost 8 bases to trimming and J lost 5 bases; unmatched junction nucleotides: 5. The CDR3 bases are TGCAGCACCAGGACAGGGGGGGAGACCCAGTACTTC. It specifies CSTRTGGETQYF.

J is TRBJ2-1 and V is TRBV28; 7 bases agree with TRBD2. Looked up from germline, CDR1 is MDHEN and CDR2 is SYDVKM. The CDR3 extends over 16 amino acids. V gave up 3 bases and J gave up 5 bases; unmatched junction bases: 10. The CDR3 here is CASSFRLAETDNEQFF. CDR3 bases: TGTGCCAGCAGTTTTAGGCTAGCGGAGACCGACAATGAGCAGTTCTTC.

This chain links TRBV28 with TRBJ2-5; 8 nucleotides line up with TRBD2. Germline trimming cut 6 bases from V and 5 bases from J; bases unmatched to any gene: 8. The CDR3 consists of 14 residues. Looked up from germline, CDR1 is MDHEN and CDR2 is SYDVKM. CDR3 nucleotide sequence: TGTGCCAGCAGACGCCCGGGAGGGTGGGAGACCCAGTACTTC. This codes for CASRRPGGWETQYF.

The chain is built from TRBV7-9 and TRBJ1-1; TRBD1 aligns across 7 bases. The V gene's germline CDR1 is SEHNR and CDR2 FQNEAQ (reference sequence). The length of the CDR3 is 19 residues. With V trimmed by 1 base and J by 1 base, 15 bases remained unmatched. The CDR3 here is CASSLGSDRDRRQNTEAFF. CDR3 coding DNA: TGTGCCAGCAGCTTAGGATCTGATCGGGACAGAAGACAGAACACTGAAGCTTTCTTT.

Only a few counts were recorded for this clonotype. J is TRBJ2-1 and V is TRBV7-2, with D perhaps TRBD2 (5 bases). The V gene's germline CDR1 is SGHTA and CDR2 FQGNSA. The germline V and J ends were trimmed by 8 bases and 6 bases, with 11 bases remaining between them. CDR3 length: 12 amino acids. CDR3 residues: CASGRGSNEQFF. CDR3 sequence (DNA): TGTGCCAGCGGGAGAGGGTCCAATGAGCAGTTCTTC. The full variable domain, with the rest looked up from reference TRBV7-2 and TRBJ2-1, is GAGVSQSPSNKVTEKGKDVELRCDPISGHTALYWYRQSLGQGLEFLIYFQGNSAPDKSGLPSDRFSAERTGGSVSTLTIQRTQQEDSAVYLCASGRGSNEQFFGPGTRLTVL.

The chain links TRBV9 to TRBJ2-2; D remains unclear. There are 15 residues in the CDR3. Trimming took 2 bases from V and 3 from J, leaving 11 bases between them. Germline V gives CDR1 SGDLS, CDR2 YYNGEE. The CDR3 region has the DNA TGTGCCAGCAGCGTCGAGCTAGAATACACCGGGGAGCTGTTTTTT. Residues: CASSVELEYTGELFF.

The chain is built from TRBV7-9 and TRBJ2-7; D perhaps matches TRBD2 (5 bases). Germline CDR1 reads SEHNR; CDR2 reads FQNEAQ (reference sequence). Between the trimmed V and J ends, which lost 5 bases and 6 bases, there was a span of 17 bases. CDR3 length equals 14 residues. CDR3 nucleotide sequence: TGTGCCAGCAGCGCGACCAGGACTCGGGGCGAGCAGTACTTC. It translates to CASSATRTRGEQYF. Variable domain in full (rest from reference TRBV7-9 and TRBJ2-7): DTGVSQNPRHKITKRGQNVTFRCDPISEHNRLYWYRQTLGQGPEFLTYFQNEAQLEKSRLLSDRFSAERPKGSFSTLEIQRTEQGDSAMYLCASSATRTRGEQYFGPGTRLTVT.